This TCR beta chain was sequenced for a study of PD-1 blockade in classical Hodgkin lymphoma. The CDR3 totals 15 residues. After removal of 2 bases from V and 4 bases from J, the junction contained 4 bases not matched to a gene. Germline V gives CDR1 MNHEY, CDR2 SVGAGI. All trial patients relapsed after autologous stem cell transplantation. The data were produced by immunoSEQ multiplex PCR, yet TCRdb's version contains in-frame clones alone and is incomplete. The table includes 35,000 to 45,000 clones, approximately 72% detected once. The sequence came from a human donor with classical Hodgkin lymphoma. Sample: peripheral blood mononuclear cells (PBMCs), taken before the second cycle of nivolumab. The V gene is TRBV6-5, the J gene TRBJ1-2; the match to TRBD1 covers 10 bases. The CDR3 sequence: CASSYGTGAIYGYTF. The CDR3 DNA sequence: TGTGCCAGCAGTTACGGGACAGGGGCCATCTATGGCTACACCTTC.